Detailed here is one T cell receptor beta chain. In its sample, this clonotype was seen a few times. Its specific antigen is unknown. No base quality values were provided; no much bigger clone lies one nucleotide off. These data come from a study of T cell repertoires in cytomegalovirus infection (dated by TCRdb to about 2019). Study-wide context: Peptide stimulations targeted recently identified HLA-C-restricted CMV epitopes, whose presentation resists viral immunomodulation, together with well-studied HLA-B-restricted epitopes. Donor HLA type was relevant to the analysis, because carriage of CMV infection together with the matching HLA type was indicated by public TCR beta signatures. General findings and caveats noted by the study authors: In both this cohort and an independent approximately 370-donor cohort, the cumulative frequency of public TCR beta family members distinguished carriers of CMV infection plus the relevant HLA type. The ex vivo response was dominated by HLA-C-restricted CMV-specific TCR beta clonotypes, and the single most frequent clonotype in two of eight donors was supplied by these HLA-C-restricted clonotypes.

What the treatment or condition label conveys for this sample: in vitro stimulation with specific CMV peptide epitopes to enrich CMV-specific T cells. Including the terminal cysteine and phenylalanine, the CDR3 comprises 14 residues. Just the 42-base CDR3 DNA is kept, in frame starting at base 1. The V and J ends are trimmed by 2 bases and 6 bases, leaving 13 bases between them. The data were produced on an Illumina HiSeq 1500. The public sequencing data were trimmed at Q25 with fastp and processed into clonotypes with MiXCR by TCRdb, which kept only in-frame beta chains. Rows are combined by CDR3 protein, so each entry shows the most common genes and DNA. Present in this sample are hundreds of thousands of distinct CDR3 sequences, approximately 31% of which were seen just once. The ten largest account for roughly 13% of the sample.

Sequenced material: cultured CD8+ T cells from PBMCs, taken from culture after CMV antigen stimulation. The chain is made from TRBV12-3 or TRBV12-4 and TRBJ1-2; TRBD1 is a possible D gene, resting on 5 matching bases. The sequence derives from a human donor in good health (CMV status not recorded). Some clones in this sample may be carry-over from other donors' samples. The CDR3 here reads CASSLTPRAHGYTF. The DNA sequence is TGTGCCAGCAGTTTAACCCCCAGGGCGCATGGCTACACCTTC.